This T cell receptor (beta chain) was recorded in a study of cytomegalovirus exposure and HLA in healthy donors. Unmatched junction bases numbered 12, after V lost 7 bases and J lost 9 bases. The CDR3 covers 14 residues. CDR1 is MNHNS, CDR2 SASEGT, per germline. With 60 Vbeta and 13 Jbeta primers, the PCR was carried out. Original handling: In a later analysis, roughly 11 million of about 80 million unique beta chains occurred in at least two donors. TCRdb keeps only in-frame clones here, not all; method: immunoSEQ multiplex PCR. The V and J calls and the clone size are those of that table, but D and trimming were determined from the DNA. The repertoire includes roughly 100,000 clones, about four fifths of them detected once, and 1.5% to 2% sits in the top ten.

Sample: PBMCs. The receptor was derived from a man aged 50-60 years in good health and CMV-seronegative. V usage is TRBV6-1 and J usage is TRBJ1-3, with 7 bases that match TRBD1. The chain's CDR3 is CASNRQGPDGTIYF. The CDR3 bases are TGTGCCAGCAATAGACAGGGCCCGGACGGCACCATATATTTT.